This paragraph covers one T cell receptor beta chain sequence. The antigen remains undetermined. Per the germline V gene, CDR1 is SQVTM and CDR2 is ANQGSEA. The CDR3 has 15 amino acids. V was pared by 6 bases and J by 6 bases, with 13 bases of the junction left unmatched. Profiled with immunoSEQ multiplex PCR; TCRdb holds only in-frame clones, not every one. The sample has about 58,000 clones; about 85% are singletons. Systemic immunosuppression or a history of autoimmune disease excluded patients. The sample is drawn from a study of OX40 agonist ivuxolimab in advanced cancers. Study summary: Age averaged approximately 60 years (range roughly 23 to 79), and 80% to 90% were male.

Study conclusions and caveats: More expanded clones were seen, on average, in CD8+ T cells than in CD4+.

The receptor was isolated from an adult with an advanced solid tumor such as melanoma, head and neck, liver or kidney cancer. Sequenced here: CD4+ or CD8+ T cells sorted from blood, sampled in a trial of the OX40 agonist ivuxolimab. This chain joins TRBV29-1 and TRBJ1-2; 10 nucleotides align to TRBD1. The CDR3 nucleotides are TGCAGCGTCCGCCTGATCGGACAGGGGGGCCATGGCTACACCTTC. Encoded protein: CSVRLIGQGGHGYTF.